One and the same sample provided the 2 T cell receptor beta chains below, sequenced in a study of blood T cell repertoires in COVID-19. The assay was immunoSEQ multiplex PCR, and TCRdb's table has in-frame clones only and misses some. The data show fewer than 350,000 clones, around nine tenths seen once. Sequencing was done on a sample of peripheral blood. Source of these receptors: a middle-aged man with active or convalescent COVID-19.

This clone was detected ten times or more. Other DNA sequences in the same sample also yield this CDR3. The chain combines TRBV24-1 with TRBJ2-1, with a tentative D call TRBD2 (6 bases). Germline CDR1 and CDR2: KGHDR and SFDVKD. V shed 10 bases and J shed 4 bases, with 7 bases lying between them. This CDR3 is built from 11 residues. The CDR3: CATGGYNEQFF. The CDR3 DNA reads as TGTGCCACGGGAGGATACAATGAGCAGTTCTTC.

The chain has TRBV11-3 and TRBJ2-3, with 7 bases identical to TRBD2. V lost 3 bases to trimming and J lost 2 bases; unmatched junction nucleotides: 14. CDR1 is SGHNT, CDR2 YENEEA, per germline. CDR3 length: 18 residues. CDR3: CASSLPSPVAGLTDTQYF. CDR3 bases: TGTGCCAGCAGCTTGCCTTCCCCCGTAGCGGGCCTCACAGATACGCAGTATTTT.